The present TCR beta chain was sequenced within a study of radiation and T cells in renal cell carcinoma. Study overall: Nephrectomy followed 15 Gy stereotactic body radiation by 4 weeks. The study's findings and limits: From baseline, blood top tumor clonotypes peaked at 2 weeks post-radiation.

Time point defined: baseline pretreatment blood. Treatment specified: 15 Gy SBRT to primary tumor, nephrectomy 4 weeks later. This renal cell carcinoma was of the clear cell type. A remark on this clone: Antigen specificity is unknown.

The ends were cut back, 1 base at V and 7 bases at J, with 14 bases in the middle. The CDR3 is made up of 15 amino acids. The germline V gene encodes CDR1 KGHSH and CDR2 LQKENI. The data were produced by immunoSEQ multiplex PCR, yet TCRdb's version contains in-frame clones alone and is incomplete. Of some 110,000 clones in the sample, roughly 80% are singletons; the top ten hold around 3%. The chain employs TRBV18 and TRBJ2-1; the D is unclear. The TCR was taken from a woman aged 55 to 70 with renal cell carcinoma. The sample here was blood, taken from a patient whose treatment included radiotherapy and nephrectomy. CDR3 sequence reads: CASSPLGTLGNEQFF. As DNA, the CDR3 is TGTGCCAGCTCACCACTTGGAACTCTAGGGAATGAGCAGTTCTTC.